The 31 T cell receptor beta chains below come from one sample, sequenced in a study of T cell repertoires in cytomegalovirus infection. TCRdb re-analysed the reads in MiXCR, keeping a single row per CDR3 protein. The data show 740,000 or so distinct CDR3 sequences, 35% to 45% seen once. Sequences were obtained from PBMCs. The receptors here all came from a human donor in good health (CMV status not recorded). Some clones in this sample may be carry-over from other donors' samples.

The chain employs TRBV6-5 and TRBJ1-2; D is undetermined. V lost 2 bases and J 2 bases, leaving 9 bases between the germline ends. Looked up from germline, CDR1 is MNHEY and CDR2 is SVGAGI. The CDR3 covers 14 residues. The CDR3 DNA follows: TGTGCCAGCAGTTACGGGGTCGCAAACTATGGCTACACCTTC. Residues: CASSYGVANYGYTF.

The chain is built from TRBV27 and TRBJ2-7; a weak D match, TRBD1 (5 bases). This CDR3 is built from 13 residues. The V end lost 0 bases, the J end lost 6 bases, and 9 bases lay between the germline ends. Germline V lookup: CDR1 MNHEY, CDR2 SMNVEV (reference sequence). This CDR3 reads CASSLSRRAEQYF. Here the CDR3 DNA reads TGTGCCAGCAGTTTATCACGCAGGGCCGAGCAGTACTTC.

This clonotype was recorded many times. This chain connects TRBV7-2 to TRBJ2-1; 9 nucleotides match TRBD2. V was clipped by 5 bases and J by 10 bases; unmatched bases: 6. The CDR3 length is 13 residues. CDR1 is SGHTA, CDR2 FQGNSA, per germline. The CDR3 protein is CASSGTSGREQFF. The DNA for the CDR3 is TGTGCCAGCAGCGGAACTAGCGGGCGGGAGCAGTTCTTC.

The table lists this clonotype with a few counts. J is TRBJ2-1 and V is TRBV2, with D possibly called TRBD1 or TRBD2 (5 bases each). Per germline, CDR1 SNHLY and CDR2 FYNNEI. This CDR3 contains 13 residues. V was pared by 2 bases and J by 12 bases, with 14 bases between. The DNA for the CDR3 is TGTGCCAGCAGTGAACGGGACCGACCGATGCAGTTCTTC. Its translation: CASSERDRPMQFF. The entire variable domain, with the rest obtained from reference TRBV2 and TRBJ2-1, is as follows: EPEVTQTPSHQVTQMGQEVILRCVPISNHLYFYWYRQILGQKVEFLVSFYNNEISEKSEIFDDQFSVERPDGSNFTLKIRSTKLEDSAMYFCASSERDRPMQFFGPGTRLTVL.

The chain carries TRBV5-3 and TRBJ2-1, with 12 nucleotides matching TRBD2. TRBV5-3 falls under the ORF class, with uncertain function. This CDR3 has 13 amino acids. The V and J ends lost 8 bases and 10 bases, in that order; junction bases with no gene match: 7. The CDR3 sequence: CASSPSGGVEQFF. The CDR3 nucleotides read TGTGCCAGCAGCCCTAGCGGGGGGGTCGAGCAGTTCTTC.

The V gene is TRBV14, the J gene TRBJ2-3, with D tentatively TRBD1 (5 bases). The CDR3 extends over 18 amino acids. Trimming took 0 bases from V and 2 from J, leaving 18 bases between them. Germline V gene data show CDR1 as SGHDN and CDR2 as FVKESK. The CDR3 sequence: CASSQDILQGRLTDTQYF. As DNA, the CDR3 is TGTGCCAGCAGCCAAGACATCCTTCAGGGTAGGCTCACAGATACGCAGTATTTT. The variable domain in full, completed from reference TRBV14 and TRBJ2-3, reads EAGVTQFPSHSVIEKGQTVTLRCDPISGHDNLYWYRRVMGKEIKFLLHFVKESKQDESGMPNNRFLAERTGGTYSTLKVQPAELEDSGVYFCASSQDILQGRLTDTQYFGPGTRLTVL.

This clonotype occurred many times. This sequence joins TRBV12-3 or TRBV12-4 and TRBJ2-7, with 9 bases identical to TRBD2. The CDR3 is made up of 16 amino acids. V trimming: 5 bases; J trimming: 7 bases; junction bases outside the gene matches: 15. This CDR3 is CASSPSGAGGYREQYF. The CDR3, as DNA: TGTGCCAGCAGTCCCTCTGGTGCGGGAGGGTATCGGGAGCAGTACTTC.

This clonotype showed up just a few times. CDR3 coding DNA: TGTGCCAGCAGTGAAATGCTGTCGGGCCCGTTAGGGCCCCAGCATTTT. The encoded protein is CASSEMLSGPLGPQHF. This chain links TRBV6-1 with TRBJ1-5, with unresolved D. With 2 bases removed from V and 9 bases from J, the gap between germline ends came to 20 bases. Germline V gives CDR1 MNHNS, CDR2 SASEGT. CDR3 length: 16 residues.

This chain joins TRBV5-3 and TRBJ2-7; 13 bases align to TRBD2. TRBV5-3 is labeled an ORF, and its function is uncertain. The CDR3 length is 15 residues. V shed 8 bases, J shed 5 bases, and the junction held 10 bases outside the gene matches. CDR3 residues: CASSPSGTSGNEQYF. In nucleotides, the CDR3 is TGTGCCAGCAGTCCTTCCGGGACTAGCGGGAACGAGCAGTACTTC.

This rearrangement joins TRBV5-1 to TRBJ2-3; D possibly uses TRBD1 or TRBD2 (5 bases each). V was shortened by 3 bases and J by 4 bases, with 12 bases between the two germline ends. CDR1 is SGHRS, CDR2 YFSETQ, per germline. The CDR3 loop spans 14 amino acids. The CDR3 region is CASSSTGTSDTQYF. The CDR3 DNA follows: TGCGCCAGCAGCTCCACCGGGACCTCAGATACGCAGTATTTT.

V gene TRBV4-1 combines with J gene TRBJ2-7; D not resolved. V dropped 3 bases and J dropped 2 bases, with 11 bases sitting between them. CDR1 and CDR2 from the germline V gene are MGHRA and YSYEKL. The CDR3 runs 14 residues. The CDR3 is CASSQTSDTYEQYF. CDR3 DNA sequence: TGCGCCAGCAGCCAGACGAGCGATACCTACGAGCAGTACTTC.

The chain uses TRBV2 and TRBJ2-1; 7 positions match TRBD1. With V trimmed by 7 bases and J by 2 bases, 8 bases remained unmatched. The CDR3 spans 15 residues. Germline-derived CDR1 and CDR2 are SNHLY and FYNNEI. The CDR3 here is CASKEQGIPYNEQFF. DNA for the CDR3: TGTGCCAGCAAAGAACAGGGGATTCCCTACAATGAGCAGTTCTTC.

CDR3 in amino acids: CASSLGQGMPWDSPLHF. The CDR3 DNA sequence: TGTGCCAGCAGTTTAGGCCAGGGGATGCCTTGGGATTCACCCCTCCACTTT. This rearrangement joins TRBV27 to TRBJ1-6, with a tentative D call TRBD1 (6 bases). The CDR3 length is 17 residues. Trimming took 2 bases from V and 8 from J, leaving 19 bases between them. Germline values: CDR1 MNHEY, CDR2 SMNVEV (reference sequence).

The CDR3 loop is CASSQRLAGDTQYF. DNA of the CDR3: TGTGCCAGCAGCCAAAGACTAGCGGGAGATACGCAGTATTTT. The chain couples TRBV7-8 to TRBJ2-3; 10 nucleotides align to TRBD2. The CDR3 is 14 amino acids. Germline V gene sequence: CDR1 SGHVS, CDR2 FQNEAQ. V lost 5 bases and J lost 5; bases outside the gene matches: 4. Full variable domain (missing parts from reference TRBV7-8 and TRBJ2-3): GAGVSQSPRYKVAKRGQDVALRCDPISGHVSLFWYQQALGQGPEFLTYFQNEAQLDKSGLPSDRFFAERPEGSVSTLKIQRTQQEDSAVYLCASSQRLAGDTQYFGPGTRLTVL.

The chain combines TRBV9 with TRBJ1-5; tentatively, D is TRBD1 (6 bases). Trimming took off 5 bases at V and 6 bases at J, with 15 bases between the two ends. The CDR3 is made up of 14 amino acids. Germline-derived CDR1 and CDR2 are SGDLS and YYNGEE. This CDR3 is CASSPTGFGQPQHF. As DNA, the CDR3 is TGTGCCAGCAGTCCAACAGGGTTTGGTCAGCCCCAGCATTTT.

The gene calls are TRBV10-3 and TRBJ1-1; D not resolved. Germline V gives CDR1 ENHRY, CDR2 SYGVKD. This CDR3 contains 12 residues. V was cut by 5 bases and J by 5 bases, with 9 bases left in between. Written as DNA, the CDR3 is TGTGCCATCAGTTCAGAGCGGACTGAAGCTTTCTTT. It encodes CAISSERTEAFF.

Of note for this clonotype: The junction differs from germline at one of its ends, possibly a read error. V gene TRBV6-2 or TRBV6-3 combines with J gene TRBJ2-2; TRBD2 matches at 7 bases. This CDR3 contains 15 residues. The germline V gene encodes CDR1 MNHEY and CDR2 SVGEGT. As DNA, the CDR3 is TGTGCCAGCAGAAAGAACGGGGGGAACACCTGGGAGCTGTTTTTT. Amino acids: CASRKNGGNTWELFF.

This sequence joins TRBV6-5 and TRBJ2-7; D ambiguous. The germline gives CDR1 MNHEY, CDR2 SVGAGI. V lost 2 bases to trimming and J lost 2 bases, with 13 bases between them. This CDR3 is built from 15 residues. CDR3 amino acids: CASSYGPVRPYEQYF. For the CDR3, the DNA is TGTGCCAGCAGTTACGGCCCGGTCCGGCCCTACGAGCAGTACTTC.

V and J are TRBV28 and TRBJ2-5; 8 bases agree with TRBD2. The length of the CDR3 is 14 residues. V was clipped by 7 bases and J by 4 bases; unmatched bases: 8. CDR1 and CDR2 from the germline V gene are MDHEN and SYDVKM. The chain's CDR3 is CASMGGGLRETQYF. CDR3 DNA sequence: TGTGCCAGCATGGGCGGGGGGCTGAGAGAGACCCAGTACTTC. Variable domain in full (rest from reference TRBV28 and TRBJ2-5): DVKVTQSSRYLVKRTGEKVFLECVQDMDHENMFWYRQDPGLGLRLIYFSYDVKMKEKGDIPEGYSVSREKKERFSLILESASTNQTSMYLCASMGGGLRETQYFGPGTRLLVL.

There are a few counts of this clonotype. The chain combines TRBV11-3 with TRBJ2-7; the D call may be TRBD1 or TRBD2 (5 bases each). Looked up from germline, CDR1 is SGHNT and CDR2 is YENEEA. V lost 5 bases, J lost 7 bases, and 9 bases lay in between. The CDR3 is 11 amino acids. CDR3: CASSGGNEQYF. The CDR3 DNA sequence: TGTGCCAGCAGCGGGGGAAATGAGCAGTACTTC.

The V gene is TRBV4-1, the J gene TRBJ2-2, with unresolved D. The germline CDR1 and CDR2 sequences are MGHRA and YSYEKL. The CDR3 has 15 residues. V gave up 1 base and J gave up 2 bases, with 8 bases separating them. The CDR3 nucleotides are TGCGCCAGCAGCCAAGGGGCTGATAACACCGGGGAGCTGTTTTTT. Translated, it gives CASSQGADNTGELFF.

This clonotype showed up just a few times. The chain recombines TRBV5-4 with TRBJ2-3; the match to TRBD1 covers 7 bases. V shed 4 bases and J 2 bases; nucleotides not matched to a gene: 4. Germline V gene data show CDR1 as SGHNT and CDR2 as YYREEE (reference sequence). This CDR3 has 14 residues. CDR3 DNA sequence: TGTGCCAGCAGCCCCGGGACAGACACAGATACGCAGTATTTT. Translating it yields CASSPGTDTDTQYF.

The chain is built from TRBV11-2 and TRBJ2-2; possible D gene TRBD2, 5 bases. The CDR3 contains 14 residues. The germline V gene has CDR1 SGHAT and CDR2 FQNNGV. Trimming left V 5 bases short and J 7 bases short, with 14 bases between. DNA for the CDR3: TGTGCCAGCAGCCCGCAAGGTAGCGTCGGGGAGCTGTTTTTT. This codes for CASSPQGSVGELFF.

The V gene is TRBV15, the J gene TRBJ2-7; 8 bases align to TRBD1. The CDR3 loop spans 16 amino acids. Unmatched junction bases numbered 9, after V lost 1 base and J lost 4 bases. The V gene's germline CDR1 is LNHNV and CDR2 YYDKDF (reference sequence). The CDR3 protein is CATSRARPGTGYEQYF. The CDR3 DNA follows: TGTGCCACCAGCAGAGCCAGGCCCGGGACAGGTTACGAGCAGTACTTC.

This clonotype was picked up many times. The chain joins TRBV6-1 to TRBJ1-5; the D gene is possibly TRBD1 (5 bases). V dropped 3 bases and J dropped 2 bases, with 14 bases sitting between them. CDR3 length equals 16 residues. From germline, CDR1 is MNHNS and CDR2 SASEGT. As DNA, the CDR3 is TGTGCCAGCAGTGAGTGGCAGGGAGGGGGCAATCAGCCCCAGCATTTT. Amino acids: CASSEWQGGGNQPQHF.

This clonotype was counted a few times. This chain uses TRBV7-9 with TRBJ1-2; no clear D gene. This CDR3 has 15 amino acids. Germline V CDR1 and CDR2: SEHNR, FQNEAQ (reference sequence). Trimming took off 6 bases at V and 6 bases at J, with 20 bases between the two ends. The CDR3: CASSSTRKRRDGYTF. The CDR3 nucleotides are TGTGCCAGCAGTTCAACTCGGAAAAGGAGAGATGGCTACACCTTC.

The chain has TRBV20-1 and TRBJ1-1; perhaps TRBD1 as D (6 bases). Trimming left V 3 bases short and J 0 bases short, with 11 bases between. The CDR3 spans 14 residues. Germline V gene sequence: CDR1 DFQATT, CDR2 SNEGSKA (reference sequence). Here the CDR3 reads CSARVGGLNTEAFF. The CDR3 DNA is TGCAGTGCTAGGGTGGGGGGCTTGAACACTGAAGCTTTCTTT.

V gene TRBV3-1 combines with J gene TRBJ1-6; tentative D call: TRBD1 (6 bases). CDR3 length: 14 amino acids. V lost 1 base, J lost 9 bases, and 10 bases lay in between. The V gene's germline CDR1 is LGHDT and CDR2 YNNKEL (reference sequence). This chain's CDR3 is CASSQVDSSSPLHF. In DNA, the CDR3 is TGTGCCAGCAGCCAAGTGGACAGTAGTTCACCCCTCCACTTT.

V is TRBV5-4 and J is TRBJ2-1; 16 bases fit TRBD2. The junction had 10 bases not matched to a gene; V was cut back by 5 bases and J by 8 bases. CDR3 size: 17 residues. In germline, CDR1 is SGHNT, CDR2 YYREEE (reference sequence). The chain's CDR3 is CASRSGTSGRVGHEQFF. Here the CDR3 DNA reads TGTGCCAGCAGGTCCGGGACTAGCGGGAGGGTCGGGCATGAGCAGTTCTTC.

Only a few counts were recorded for this clonotype. The chain combines TRBV20-1 with TRBJ1-1; 9 bases are a match to TRBD1. This CDR3 spans 12 amino acids. Trimming cost V 3 bases and J 8 bases; bases outside gene matches: 4. Germline V gene lookup returns CDR1 DFQATT and CDR2 SNEGSKA (reference sequence). The CDR3 DNA sequence: TGCAGTGCTAGCCACAGGGGGCGGGAAGCTTTCTTT. This translates into CSASHRGREAFF.

This clonotype was picked up a small number of times. As DNA, the CDR3 is TGTGCCAGCAGTCGTCCCCCAGGGCCGAACACTGAAGCTTTCTTT. Protein product: CASSRPPGPNTEAFF. The chain has TRBV12-3 or TRBV12-4 and TRBJ1-1; tentatively, D is TRBD1 (5 bases). The ends were cut back, 5 bases at V and 1 base at J, with 14 bases in the middle. This CDR3 is 15 amino acids long.